This TCR beta chain stems from a study of T cells in Graves' hyperthyroidism and ophthalmopathy. As for the study in general: Prior to any treatment, at the point of initial diagnosis, peripheral blood was collected.

Each ophthalmopathy patient scored at least 3 on the Clinical Activity Score and at least 4 on NOSPECS grade, with duration under 3 months. Isolation of PBMCs was performed on 8.5 to 10 ml fresh peripheral blood. This clonotype showed up just a few times. Trimming stripped 2 bases from V and 0 bases from J, with 11 bases between. This CDR3 has 15 amino acids. Germline values: CDR1 MNHEY, CDR2 SVGEGT. It was RNA transcripts that yielded the amplified TCR beta CDR3 regions. HTBI primers were employed in a first-round RT-PCR of the TCR CDR3. MiXCR, run by TCRdb on the multiplex PCR reads, gives a single entry per CDR3 protein. The sample contains 550,000 to 600,000 distinct CDR3 sequences, approximately 14% of which appear only once.

This chain joins TRBV6-2 or TRBV6-3 and TRBJ2-7; weak D call: TRBD2 (6 bases). This TCR was sampled from a woman aged 18-35 years with Graves' ophthalmopathy. Material for sequencing was blood. CDR3 sequence (DNA): TGTGCCAGCAGTTACCAGCGGGTCCTCTCCTACGAGCAGTACTTC. Amino acids: CASSYQRVLSYEQYF.